These T cell receptor beta chains were read from a single sample in a study of blood T cell repertoires in COVID-19. TCRdb's table, derived via immunoSEQ multiplex PCR, lists solely in-frame clones and lacks some. The sample has about 300,000 clones, 85% to 90% seen once. The sequencing sample was made of PBMCs or T cells enriched from blood (not recorded which). The source is a young woman who had recovered from COVID-19. The CDR3 runs from the conserved cysteine through the conserved F or W. The D gene is left open where the match is weak. The size entry is marked missing in some rows and otherwise reads once, few, many or a size class.

size: -
V: TRBV28
J: TRBJ1-6
D: -
DNA: -
CDR3: CASSSSGRGNSPLHF

size: -
V: TRBV2
J: TRBJ1-6
D: TRBD1
DNA: TGTGCCAGCCGACAGGGGGCGTCCAATTCACCCCTCCACTTT
CDR3: CASRQGASNSPLHF

size: -
V: TRBV30
J: TRBJ1-2
D: -
DNA: TGTGCCTGTTCACGCGATTCGCGGCTCCTTAGCTATGGCTACACCTTC
CDR3: CACSRDSRLLSYGYTF

size: -
V: TRBV18
J: TRBJ1-4
D: -
DNA: TGTGCCAGCTCACCCCAGAGGCCCTGGGGGCAGACTAATGAAAAACTGTTTTTT
CDR3: CASSPQRPWGQTNEKLFF

size: few
V: TRBV6-5
J: TRBJ2-2
D: -
DNA: TGTGCCAGCAGTTACGGCTCCTTGACCGGGGAGCTGTTTTTT
CDR3: CASSYGSLTGELFF

size: few
V: TRBV6-5
J: TRBJ2-7
D: -
DNA: TGTGCCAGCAGGACAACAGGGTACTACGAGCAGTACTTC
CDR3: CASRTTGYYEQYF

size: -
V: TRBV3-1/TRBV3-2
J: TRBJ2-3
D: TRBD2
DNA: TGTGCCAGCAGCCGACGAAGTTCGTTGGGACTAGCAGAAGATACGCAGTATTTT
CDR3: CASSRRSSLGLAEDTQYF

size: once
V: TRBV3-1/TRBV3-2
J: TRBJ1-2
D: -
DNA: TGTGCCAGCAGCCAAGCGCAGGGGTCGGGCTACACCTTC
CDR3: CASSQAQGSGYTF

size: -
V: TRBV3-1/TRBV3-2
J: TRBJ2-2
D: TRBD1
DNA: TGTGCCAGCAGCCGACAGGGGTCGACCGGGGAGCTGTTTTTT
CDR3: CASSRQGSTGELFF

size: -
V: TRBV3-1/TRBV3-2
J: TRBJ2-7
D: TRBD2
DNA: TGTGCCAGCAGCCAAGAACTAGCGGGATACTACGAGCAGTACTTC
CDR3: CASSQELAGYYEQYF

size: few
V: TRBV3-1/TRBV3-2
J: TRBJ1-1
D: TRBD1
DNA: TGTGCCAGCAGCACGGGACAGACGAACACTGAAGCTTTCTTT
CDR3: CASSTGQTNTEAFF

size: -
V: TRBV18
J: TRBJ2-1
D: -
DNA: TGTGCCAGCTCACCAGTCGAACAGAACAATGAGCAGTTCTTC
CDR3: CASSPVEQNNEQFF

size: -
V: TRBV2
J: TRBJ1-6
D: -
DNA: TGTGCTACGACTGACTCCTATAATTCACCCCTCCACTTT
CDR3: CATTDSYNSPLHF

size: once
V: TRBV19
J: TRBJ2-2
D: TRBD2
DNA: TGTGCCAGTAGCTCTCCACCCGGACTAGCGGGAGTCCTATTCTACGGGGAGCTGTTTTTT
CDR3: CASSSPPGLAGVLFYGELFF